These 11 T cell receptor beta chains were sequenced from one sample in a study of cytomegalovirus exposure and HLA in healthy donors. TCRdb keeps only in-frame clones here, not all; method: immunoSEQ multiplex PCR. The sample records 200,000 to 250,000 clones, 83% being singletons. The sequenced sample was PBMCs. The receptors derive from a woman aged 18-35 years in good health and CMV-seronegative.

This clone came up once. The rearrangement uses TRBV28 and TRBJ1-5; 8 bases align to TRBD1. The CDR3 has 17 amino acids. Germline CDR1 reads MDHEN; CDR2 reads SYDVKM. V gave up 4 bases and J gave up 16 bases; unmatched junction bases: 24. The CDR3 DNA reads TGTGCCAGCAGTTCCCCCCGACAGGGGACCCCATCCCCCCTCATTCATTTT. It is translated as CASSSPRQGTPSPLIHF.

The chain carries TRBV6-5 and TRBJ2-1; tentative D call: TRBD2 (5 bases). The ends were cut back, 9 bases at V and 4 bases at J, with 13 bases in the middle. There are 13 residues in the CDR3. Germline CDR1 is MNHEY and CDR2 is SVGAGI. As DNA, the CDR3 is TGTGCCAGTTCGGGAACGAGTTACAATGAGCAGTTCTTC. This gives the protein CASSGTSYNEQFF.

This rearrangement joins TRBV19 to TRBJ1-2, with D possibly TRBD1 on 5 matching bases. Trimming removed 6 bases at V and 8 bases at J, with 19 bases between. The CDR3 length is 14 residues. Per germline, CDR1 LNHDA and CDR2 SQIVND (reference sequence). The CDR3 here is CASSPREGHWGYTF. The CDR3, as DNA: TGTGCCAGTAGCCCTAGGGAGGGGCATTGGGGCTACACCTTC.

In DNA form, the CDR3 reads TGTGCCAGCTCCCCCGGCTCCTACAATGAGCAGTTCTTC. Residues: CASSPGSYNEQFF. V gene TRBV6-5 combines with J gene TRBJ2-1; D gene uncertain. There are 13 residues in the CDR3. The germline gives CDR1 MNHEY, CDR2 SVGAGI. The ends were cut back, 8 bases at V and 0 bases at J, with 8 bases in the middle.

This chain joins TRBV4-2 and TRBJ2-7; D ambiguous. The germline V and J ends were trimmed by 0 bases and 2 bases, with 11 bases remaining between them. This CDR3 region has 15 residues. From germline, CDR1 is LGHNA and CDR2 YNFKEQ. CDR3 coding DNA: TGTGCCAGCAGCCAAGAAGTTGGCGGCACCTACGAGCAGTACTTC. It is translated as CASSQEVGGTYEQYF.

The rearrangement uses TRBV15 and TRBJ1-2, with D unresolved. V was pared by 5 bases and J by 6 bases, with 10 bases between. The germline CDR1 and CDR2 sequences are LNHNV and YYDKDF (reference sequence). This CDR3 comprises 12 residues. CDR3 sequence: CATSLGRDGYTF. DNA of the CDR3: TGTGCCACCAGCCTCGGACGGGATGGCTACACCTTC.

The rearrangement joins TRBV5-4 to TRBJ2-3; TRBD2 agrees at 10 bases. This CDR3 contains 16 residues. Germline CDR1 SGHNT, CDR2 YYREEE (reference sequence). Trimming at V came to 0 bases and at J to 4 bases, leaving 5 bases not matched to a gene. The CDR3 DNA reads TGTGCCAGCAGCTTGGTGGTAGCGGGAGGTGCAGATACGCAGTATTTT. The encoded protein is CASSLVVAGGADTQYF. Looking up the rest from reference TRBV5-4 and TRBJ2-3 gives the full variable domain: ETGVTQSPTHLIKTRGQQVTLRCSSQSGHNTVSWYQQALGQGPQFIFQYYREEENGRGNFPPRFSGLQFPNYSSELNVNALELDDSALYLCASSLVVAGGADTQYFGPGTRLTVL.

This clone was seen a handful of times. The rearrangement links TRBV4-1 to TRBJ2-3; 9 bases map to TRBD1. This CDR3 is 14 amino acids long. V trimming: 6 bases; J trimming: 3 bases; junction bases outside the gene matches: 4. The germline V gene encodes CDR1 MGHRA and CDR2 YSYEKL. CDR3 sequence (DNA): TGCGCCAGCAGGGACAGGGGTCGTACAGATACGCAGTATTTT. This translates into CASRDRGRTDTQYF.

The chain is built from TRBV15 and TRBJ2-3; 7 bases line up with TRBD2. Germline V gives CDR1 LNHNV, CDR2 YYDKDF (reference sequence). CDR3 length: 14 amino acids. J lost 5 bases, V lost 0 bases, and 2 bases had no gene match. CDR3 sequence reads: CATSRDSGGDTQYF. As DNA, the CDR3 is TGTGCCACCAGCAGAGATTCGGGGGGAGATACGCAGTATTTT.

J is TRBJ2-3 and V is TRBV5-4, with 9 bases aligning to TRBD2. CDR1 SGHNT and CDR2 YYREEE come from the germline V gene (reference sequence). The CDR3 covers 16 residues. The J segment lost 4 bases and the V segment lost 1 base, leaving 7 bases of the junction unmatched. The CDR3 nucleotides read TGTGCCAGCAGCTTGCGAACTAGCGGGTTTTCAGATACGCAGTATTTT. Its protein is CASSLRTSGFSDTQYF.

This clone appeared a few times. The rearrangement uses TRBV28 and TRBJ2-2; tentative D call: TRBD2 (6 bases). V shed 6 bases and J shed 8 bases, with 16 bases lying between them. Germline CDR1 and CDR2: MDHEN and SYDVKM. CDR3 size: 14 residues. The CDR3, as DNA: TGTGCCAGCAGAATAGGGACTCAAGCGGGGGAGCTGTTTTTT. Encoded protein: CASRIGTQAGELFF.